This T cell receptor beta chain is drawn from a study of control samples from healthy donors and cancer patients. The CDR3 loop spans 15 amino acids. Germline V CDR1 and CDR2: MDHEN, SYDVKM. After removal of 7 bases from V and 5 bases from J, the junction contained 13 bases not matched to a gene. The data were produced by immunoSEQ multiplex PCR, yet TCRdb's version contains in-frame clones alone and is incomplete. The sample lists around 68,000 clones, over 80% seen once, with more than 15% in the top ten. The chain uses TRBV28 and TRBJ1-1; 7 bases are a match to TRBD1. The sequenced sample was blood. The TCR originated in a man in his 60s in good health. CDR3 sequence: CASTARGGKWTEAFF. Here the CDR3 DNA reads TGTGCCAGCACGGCCAGGGGGGGAAAATGGACTGAAGCTTTCTTT.